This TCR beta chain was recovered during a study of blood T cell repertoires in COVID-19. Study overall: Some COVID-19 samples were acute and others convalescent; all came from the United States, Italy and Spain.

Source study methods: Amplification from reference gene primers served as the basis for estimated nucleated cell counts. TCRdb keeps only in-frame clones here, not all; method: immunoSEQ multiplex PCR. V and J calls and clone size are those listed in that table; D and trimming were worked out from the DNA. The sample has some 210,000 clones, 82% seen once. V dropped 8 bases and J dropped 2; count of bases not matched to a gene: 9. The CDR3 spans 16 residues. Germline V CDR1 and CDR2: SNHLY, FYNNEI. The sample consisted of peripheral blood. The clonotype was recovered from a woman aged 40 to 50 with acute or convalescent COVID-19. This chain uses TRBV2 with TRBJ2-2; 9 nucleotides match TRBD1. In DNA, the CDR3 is TGTGCCAGCGCGGACAGGGGCGGGAGAAACACCGGGGAGCTGTTTTTT. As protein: CASADRGGRNTGELFF. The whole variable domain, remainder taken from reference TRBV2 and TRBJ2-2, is EPEVTQTPSHQVTQMGQEVILRCVPISNHLYFYWYRQILGQKVEFLVSFYNNEISEKSEIFDDQFSVERPDGSNFTLKIRSTKLEDSAMYFCASADRGGRNTGELFFGEGSRLTVL.